The next 8 T cell receptor beta chains were all read from a single sample in a study of metastatic and nonmetastatic thyroid tumors. MiXCR re-clonotyped the PCR reads for TCRdb. Of roughly 71,000 clones listed, roughly 18% are singletons. Among the patients, none had received any treatment before thyroid surgery. The sequencing input was blood. The source is a female donor with papillary thyroid cancer or a benign thyroid nodule (not recorded which). Some clones in this sample may be carry-over from other donors' samples.

This clone was counted between two and nine times. A single base separates this from a much larger clone, so it may be a read error. The chain employs TRBV14 and TRBJ1-1; a possible D gene is TRBD1 (6 bases). CDR1 SGHDN and CDR2 FVKESK come from the germline V gene. This CDR3 comprises 15 residues. Trimming took off 1 base at V and 6 bases at J, with 15 bases between the two ends. The CDR3 here is CASSQGDTGLAEAFF. The CDR3 nucleotides are TGTGCCAGCAGCCAAGGAGACACAGGGTTGGCTGAAGCTTTCTTT.

This clone has a handful of counts. The rearrangement uses TRBV6-1 and TRBJ2-7; 7 bases align to TRBD1. The CDR3 contains 15 residues. Losses at the gene ends were 8 bases for V and 5 bases for J; bases not matched to a gene: 15. From germline, CDR1 is MNHNS and CDR2 SASEGT. As DNA, the CDR3 is TGTGCCAGCGGTACGGACAGGCGGCCAGACAACGAGCAGTACTTC. It translates to CASGTDRRPDNEQYF.

There are many counts of this clone. V gene TRBV5-1 combines with J gene TRBJ1-4; 7 bases are a match to TRBD1. J lost 8 bases, V lost 3 bases, and 13 bases had no gene match. Germline V gives CDR1 SGHRS, CDR2 YFSETQ. CDR3 length: 16 amino acids. CDR3 loop: CASSSWTGDMREKLFF. CDR3 in DNA: TGCGCCAGCAGCTCGTGGACAGGCGACATGAGGGAAAAACTGTTTTTT.

This clone was seen repeatedly, ten times or more. This sequence may be a read error, since a much larger clone differs from it by one base. The same CDR3 also results from other DNA sequences found in this sample. V gene TRBV24-1 combines with J gene TRBJ2-1; weak D call: TRBD1 (6 bases). The CDR3 contains 14 residues. Per germline, CDR1 KGHDR and CDR2 SFDVKD. CDR3 sequence: CATSDLQGTNEQFF. The CDR3 region has the DNA TGTGCCACCAGCGATTTGCAGGGGACGAATGAGCAGTTCTTC.

This clone was detected a few times. The V call is TRBV2, the J call TRBJ2-1, with 7 bases fitting TRBD2. Trimming at V came to 9 bases and at J to 3 bases, leaving 5 bases not matched to a gene. Germline V gene data show CDR1 as SNHLY and CDR2 as FYNNEI. The CDR3 consists of 13 residues. CDR3 loop: CARRERGYNEQFF. The CDR3, as DNA: TGTGCCAGGCGGGAGAGGGGCTACAATGAGCAGTTCTTC.

This rearrangement joins TRBV12-3 or TRBV12-4 to TRBJ2-7; TRBD2 aligns across 7 bases. V lost 2 bases and J lost 2; bases outside the gene matches: 6. The CDR3 loop spans 15 amino acids. The CDR3 loop is CASSLWGGLPYEQYF. Written as DNA, the CDR3 is TGTGCCAGCAGTTTATGGGGGGGACTCCCCTACGAGCAGTACTTC.

This clone appeared many times. The chain carries TRBV27 and TRBJ2-5; D remains unclear. Trimming left V 2 bases short and J 2 bases short, with 6 bases between. From germline, CDR1 is MNHEY and CDR2 SMNVEV (reference sequence). This CDR3 region has 13 residues. CDR3 in amino acids: CASSLNGQETQYF. For the CDR3, the DNA is TGTGCCAGCAGTTTAAATGGTCAAGAGACCCAGTACTTC.

This clone occurred many times. The V and J genes are TRBV20-1 and TRBJ2-5; no reliable D call. V lost 3 bases and J lost 1, with 3 bases in between. Per germline, CDR1 DFQATT and CDR2 SNEGSKA (reference sequence). CDR3 length equals 11 residues. The CDR3, as DNA: TGCAGTGCTAGCTTCCAAGAGACCCAGTACTTC. It codes for CSASFQETQYF.